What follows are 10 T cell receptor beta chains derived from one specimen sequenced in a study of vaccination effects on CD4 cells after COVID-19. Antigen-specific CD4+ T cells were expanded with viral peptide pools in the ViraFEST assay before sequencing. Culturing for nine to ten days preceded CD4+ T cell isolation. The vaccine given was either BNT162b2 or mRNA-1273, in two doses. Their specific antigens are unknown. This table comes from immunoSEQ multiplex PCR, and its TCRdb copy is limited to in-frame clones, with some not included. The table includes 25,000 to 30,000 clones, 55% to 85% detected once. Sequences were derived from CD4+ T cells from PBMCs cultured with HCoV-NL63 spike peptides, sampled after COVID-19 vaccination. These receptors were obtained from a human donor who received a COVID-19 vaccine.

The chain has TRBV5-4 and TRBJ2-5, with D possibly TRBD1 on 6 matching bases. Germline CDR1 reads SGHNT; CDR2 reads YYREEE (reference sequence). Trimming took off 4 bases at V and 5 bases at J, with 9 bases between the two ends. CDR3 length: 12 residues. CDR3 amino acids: CASSAGVETQYF. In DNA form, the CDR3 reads TGTGCCAGCAGCGCAGGGGTCGAGACCCAGTACTTC.

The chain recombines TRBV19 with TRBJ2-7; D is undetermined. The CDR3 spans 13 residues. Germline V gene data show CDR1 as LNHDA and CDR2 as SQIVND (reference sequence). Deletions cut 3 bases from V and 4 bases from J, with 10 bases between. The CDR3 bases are TGTGCCAGTAGTATTGGGGAAGGATACGAGCAGTACTTC. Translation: CASSIGEGYEQYF.

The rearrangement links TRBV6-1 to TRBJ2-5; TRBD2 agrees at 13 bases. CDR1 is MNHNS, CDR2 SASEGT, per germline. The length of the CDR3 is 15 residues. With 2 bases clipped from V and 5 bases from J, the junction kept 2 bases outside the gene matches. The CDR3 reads CASSETSGGAETQYF. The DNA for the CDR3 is TGTGCCAGCAGTGAAACTAGCGGGGGGGCCGAGACCCAGTACTTC.

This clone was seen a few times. The CDR3 sequence: CASSQGSLGAGLNTEAFF. In DNA, the CDR3 is TGCGCCAGCAGCCAAGGATCCCTGGGAGCAGGGCTGAACACTGAAGCTTTCTTT. The V and J genes are TRBV4-1 and TRBJ1-1, with a weak D call TRBD1 (5 bases). Trimming took 1 base from V and 0 from J, leaving 18 bases between them. Germline loops: CDR1 MGHRA, CDR2 YSYEKL. There are 18 residues in the CDR3.

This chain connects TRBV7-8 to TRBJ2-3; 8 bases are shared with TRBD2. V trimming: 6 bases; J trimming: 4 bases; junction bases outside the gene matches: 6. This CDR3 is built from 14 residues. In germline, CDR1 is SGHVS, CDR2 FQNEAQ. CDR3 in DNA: TGTGCCAGCAGACGGGAGGGCCACGCAGATACGCAGTATTTT. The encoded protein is CASRREGHADTQYF.

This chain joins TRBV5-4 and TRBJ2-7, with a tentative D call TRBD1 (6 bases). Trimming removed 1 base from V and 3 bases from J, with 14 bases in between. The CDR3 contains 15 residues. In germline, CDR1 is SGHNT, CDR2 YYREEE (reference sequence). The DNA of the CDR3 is TGTGCCAGCAGCTTGTTTCCGACAGGAGACTACGAGCAGTACTTC. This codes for CASSLFPTGDYEQYF.

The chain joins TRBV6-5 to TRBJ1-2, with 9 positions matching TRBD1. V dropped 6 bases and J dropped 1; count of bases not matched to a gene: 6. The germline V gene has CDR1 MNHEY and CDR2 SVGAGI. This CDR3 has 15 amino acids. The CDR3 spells CASSQTGGLNYGYTF. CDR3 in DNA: TGTGCCAGCAGCCAAACAGGGGGCCTTAACTATGGCTACACCTTC.

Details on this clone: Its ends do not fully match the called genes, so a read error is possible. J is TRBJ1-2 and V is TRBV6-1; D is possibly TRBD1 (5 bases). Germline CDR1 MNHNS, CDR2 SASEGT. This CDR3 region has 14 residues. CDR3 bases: TGTGCCAGCAGTGAAGGGGGGGACCCCCCGGTTAGTATTTTC. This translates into CASSEGGDPPVSIF.

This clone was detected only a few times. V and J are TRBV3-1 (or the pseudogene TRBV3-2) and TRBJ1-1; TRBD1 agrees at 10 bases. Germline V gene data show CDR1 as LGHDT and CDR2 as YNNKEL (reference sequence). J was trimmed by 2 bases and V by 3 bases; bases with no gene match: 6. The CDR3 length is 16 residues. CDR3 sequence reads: CASSQGQGLGNTEAFF. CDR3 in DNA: TGTGCCAGCAGCCAGGGACAGGGGTTGGGCAACACTGAAGCTTTCTTT.

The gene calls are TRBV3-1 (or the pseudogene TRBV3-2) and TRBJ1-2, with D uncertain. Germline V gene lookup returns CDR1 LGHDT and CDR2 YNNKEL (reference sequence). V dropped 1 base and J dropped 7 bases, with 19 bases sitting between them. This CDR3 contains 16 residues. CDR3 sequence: CASSQVEQRLRVGYTF. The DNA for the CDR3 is TGTGCCAGCAGCCAAGTAGAGCAGAGATTGCGGGTTGGCTACACCTTC.